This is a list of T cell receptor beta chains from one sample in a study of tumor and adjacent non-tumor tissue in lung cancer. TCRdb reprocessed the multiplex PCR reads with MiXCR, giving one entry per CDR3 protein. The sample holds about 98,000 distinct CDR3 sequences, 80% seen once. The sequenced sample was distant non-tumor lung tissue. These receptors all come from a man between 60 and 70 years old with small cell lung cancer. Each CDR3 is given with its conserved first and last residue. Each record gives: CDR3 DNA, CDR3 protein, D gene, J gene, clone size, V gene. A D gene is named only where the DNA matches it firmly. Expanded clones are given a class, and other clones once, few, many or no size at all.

cdr3_nt: TGTGCCAGCAGTTACCATGGATTGAACACTGAAGCTTTCTTC
cdr3_aa: CASSYHGLNTEAFF
d_call: .
j_call: TRBJ1-1
clone_size: .
v_call: TRBV6-2/TRBV6-3

cdr3_nt: TGTGCCAGCAGTTACTCCGACAGGGACCAAGAGACCCAGTACTTC
cdr3_aa: CASSYSDRDQETQYF
d_call: TRBD1
j_call: TRBJ2-5
clone_size: .
v_call: TRBV6-6

cdr3_nt: TGTGTCAGCAGTTTCGACAGACTCTACGAGCAGTACTTT
cdr3_aa: CVSSFDRLYEQYF
d_call: .
j_call: TRBJ2-7
clone_size: .
v_call: TRBV4-1

cdr3_nt: TGCAGCGTAATGGACCCTTGGAACACTGAAGCTTTCTTT
cdr3_aa: CSVMDPWNTEAFF
d_call: .
j_call: TRBJ1-1
clone_size: .
v_call: TRBV29-1

cdr3_nt: TGTGCCAGCAAATTAGTGACAGCCCAGAGATCCTACAATGAGCAGTTCTTC
cdr3_aa: CASKLVTAQRSYNEQFF
d_call: .
j_call: TRBJ2-1
clone_size: .
v_call: TRBV11-2

cdr3_nt: TGTGCCAGCAGTCCAGACACAGATACGCAGTATTTT
cdr3_aa: CASSPDTDTQYF
d_call: .
j_call: TRBJ2-3
clone_size: many
v_call: TRBV12-3/TRBV12-4

cdr3_nt: TGCAGCGCGGAAGGAAGCGGGAGCATTAGCACAGATACGCAGTGTTTT
cdr3_aa: CSAEGSGSISTDTQCF
d_call: TRBD2
j_call: TRBJ2-3
clone_size: .
v_call: TRBV29-1

cdr3_nt: TGTGCCAGTACTTTGGTGGCAGGGGTTGGCTACACCTTC
cdr3_aa: CASTLVAGVGYTF
d_call: .
j_call: TRBJ1-2
clone_size: .
v_call: TRBV12-3/TRBV12-4

cdr3_nt: TGCAGCGCCTGGGACACCTCCTGCGAGCAATACTTC
cdr3_aa: CSAWDTSCEQYF
d_call: .
j_call: TRBJ2-7
clone_size: .
v_call: TRBV29-1

cdr3_nt: TGTGCCAGCCGGGACAGGGGAGGGTTCACTGAAGCTTTCTTT
cdr3_aa: CASRDRGGFTEAFF
d_call: TRBD1
j_call: TRBJ1-1
clone_size: .
v_call: TRBV6-6

cdr3_nt: TGTGTCAGCAGGGCAGGTCATTACGAGACCCGGTATTTC
cdr3_aa: CVSRAGHYETRYF
d_call: .
j_call: TRBJ2-5
clone_size: .
v_call: TRBV12-3/TRBV12-4

cdr3_nt: TGTGCCAGTAGCTCCCGGACTAGCTGGACGAACACCGGGGAGCTGTTTTTT
cdr3_aa: CASSSRTSWTNTGELFF
d_call: TRBD2
j_call: TRBJ2-2
clone_size: few
v_call: TRBV4-1

cdr3_nt: TGTGCCAACAGTTTCTACAATGAGCAGTTCTTC
cdr3_aa: CANSFYNEQFF
d_call: .
j_call: TRBJ2-1
clone_size: .
v_call: TRBV12-3/TRBV12-4

cdr3_nt: TGTGTCAGCAGTCAACCTGGAGACCAGTACTTC
cdr3_aa: CVSSQPGDQYF
d_call: .
j_call: TRBJ2-7
clone_size: .
v_call: TRBV6-2/TRBV6-3

cdr3_nt: TGTGCCTGCAGTTACACACTAGCGGGAGTGGGAAGCACGGATACGCAGTATTTT
cdr3_aa: CACSYTLAGVGSTDTQYF
d_call: TRBD2
j_call: TRBJ2-3
clone_size: .
v_call: TRBV6-5

cdr3_nt: TGCAACGTTGAGTCGCGGGTCTCCTACAATGAGCAGCTCTTC
cdr3_aa: CNVESRVSYNEQLF
d_call: .
j_call: TRBJ2-1
clone_size: .
v_call: TRBV29-1

cdr3_nt: TGTGCCAGCAGCCTAGTCCCAGGGCCCCCCTACGAGCGGTATTTC
cdr3_aa: CASSLVPGPPYERYF
d_call: .
j_call: TRBJ2-7
clone_size: .
v_call: TRBV11-3

cdr3_nt: TGTGCCAGCAATCTATCAACTAGCGAGCAGTACTTC
cdr3_aa: CASNLSTSEQYF
d_call: .
j_call: TRBJ2-7
clone_size: .
v_call: TRBV12-3/TRBV12-4

cdr3_nt: TGTGCCAGCAACTTGGCCTCCAGGACAGCGAACACTGAAGTTTTCTTT
cdr3_aa: CASNLASRTANTEVFF
d_call: .
j_call: TRBJ1-1
clone_size: .
v_call: TRBV5-6

cdr3_nt: TGTGCCAGCACCCAGCTGGGGGTGCGCTGGGAACTGTTTTTT
cdr3_aa: CASTQLGVRWELFF
d_call: .
j_call: TRBJ2-2
clone_size: .
v_call: TRBV5-5

cdr3_nt: TGCGCCATCAGTCAATCGCCCCAGAGGGCTAGCACAGATACGCAGTATTTT
cdr3_aa: CAISQSPQRASTDTQYF
d_call: .
j_call: TRBJ2-3
clone_size: .
v_call: TRBV23-1

cdr3_nt: TGTGCTAGCAGGTTGGTCCCCTCCGGCGAGCAGTACTTC
cdr3_aa: CASRLVPSGEQYF
d_call: .
j_call: TRBJ2-7
clone_size: once
v_call: TRBV5-4

cdr3_nt: TGTGCCATCCAGGATAGCACAGATATGCAGTATTTT
cdr3_aa: CAIQDSTDMQYF
d_call: .
j_call: TRBJ2-3
clone_size: .
v_call: TRBV10-3

cdr3_nt: TGCGCCAGCAGCTTAGAGTCAACGACTGGGTCTGCCTACACAGATACGCAGTATTTT
cdr3_aa: CASSLESTTGSAYTDTQYF
d_call: .
j_call: TRBJ2-3
clone_size: .
v_call: TRBV11-2

cdr3_nt: TGTGCCAACTGTTACTATGGGGGAGTGGGTAATGAGCAGTTCTTC
cdr3_aa: CANCYYGGVGNEQFF
d_call: .
j_call: TRBJ2-1
clone_size: .
v_call: TRBV6-5

cdr3_nt: TGTGCCAGCTCATCCTGGACTAGAAGGGCAAACGAGGAGTTCTTC
cdr3_aa: CASSSWTRRANEEFF
d_call: TRBD2
j_call: TRBJ2-1
clone_size: .
v_call: TRBV18

cdr3_nt: TGTGCCAGCAGTTCCACCCGGGGCCACGAGCAGTACTTC
cdr3_aa: CASSSTRGHEQYF
d_call: .
j_call: TRBJ2-7
clone_size: many
v_call: TRBV12-3/TRBV12-4

cdr3_nt: TGTGCCAGCACCCAACCGGATATGACCCATGAGCAGTTCTTC
cdr3_aa: CASTQPDMTHEQFF
d_call: .
j_call: TRBJ2-1
clone_size: .
v_call: TRBV6-6

cdr3_nt: TGCAGCGTTTGGACGGCCACCGGGGAGCTGTTTTTT
cdr3_aa: CSVWTATGELFF
d_call: .
j_call: TRBJ2-2
clone_size: many
v_call: TRBV29-1

cdr3_nt: TGCACCAGCAGCTTGGGACACGGGGCGACCCAAGAGACCCAGTACTTC
cdr3_aa: CTSSLGHGATQETQYF
d_call: .
j_call: TRBJ2-5
clone_size: once
v_call: TRBV5-1

cdr3_nt: TGTGCCAGCAGCTTAGGAGTATCGGGAGGCTACTACTACAATGAACTGTTCTTC
cdr3_aa: CASSLGVSGGYYYNELFF
d_call: TRBD2
j_call: TRBJ2-1
clone_size: .
v_call: TRBV11-2

cdr3_nt: TGCGCCAGCAGCTTGAAGCAGCCGAACTCCTACAATGAGCATTTCTTC
cdr3_aa: CASSLKQPNSYNEHFF
d_call: .
j_call: TRBJ2-1
clone_size: .
v_call: TRBV5-1

cdr3_nt: TGTGCCGGCAGTTTGACCCAAGGTCGAAATCCACCCCTTCACTTT
cdr3_aa: CAGSLTQGRNPPLHF
d_call: .
j_call: TRBJ1-6
clone_size: .
v_call: TRBV11-3

cdr3_nt: TGTGCCAGCAGGTCGTGGACGGACACGCAGTATTTT
cdr3_aa: CASRSWTDTQYF
d_call: .
j_call: TRBJ2-3
clone_size: .
v_call: TRBV6-2/TRBV6-3

cdr3_nt: TGCAGCGTTGAACGGCAAGTCGTCTCAGATACGCAGTATTTT
cdr3_aa: CSVERQVVSDTQYF
d_call: .
j_call: TRBJ2-3
clone_size: .
v_call: TRBV29-1

cdr3_nt: TGTGCCAACACTAGGGGAGTATCCTACGAGCAGTACTTC
cdr3_aa: CANTRGVSYEQYF
d_call: .
j_call: TRBJ2-7
clone_size: .
v_call: TRBV6-5

cdr3_nt: TGCAGCGTTCTTGGGGGAGACGGCACAGATAAACAGTACTTT
cdr3_aa: CSVLGGDGTDKQYF
d_call: .
j_call: TRBJ2-3
clone_size: .
v_call: TRBV29-1

cdr3_nt: TGCAGCGTCGTTATTAACGGTCTATACAATGAGCAGTACTTC
cdr3_aa: CSVVINGLYNEQYF
d_call: .
j_call: TRBJ2-7
clone_size: .
v_call: TRBV29-1

cdr3_nt: TGCGGTGCCACATTCAGCGAGGGTACGCAGTATTTT
cdr3_aa: CGATFSEGTQYF
d_call: .
j_call: TRBJ2-3
clone_size: .
v_call: TRBV20-1

cdr3_nt: TGTGCCAGCGGCAAGGGGGGGTATAGCACAGATACGCAGTATTTT
cdr3_aa: CASGKGGYSTDTQYF
d_call: .
j_call: TRBJ2-3
clone_size: .
v_call: TRBV6-1

cdr3_nt: TGTGCCATCAGTGATCTTAGGTCAGGGTCGGATGGCTACAACTTC
cdr3_aa: CAISDLRSGSDGYNF
d_call: .
j_call: TRBJ1-2
clone_size: .
v_call: TRBV10-3

cdr3_nt: TGTACCTGCCAGAAGCGGCAGGACGACAATCAGCAGTTCTTC
cdr3_aa: CTCQKRQDDNQQFF
d_call: .
j_call: TRBJ2-1
clone_size: .
v_call: TRBV11-2

cdr3_nt: TGTGCCAGCAGCTTGCGGGACAGGTCGAGCGGGGAGCTGTTTTTT
cdr3_aa: CASSLRDRSSGELFF
d_call: TRBD1
j_call: TRBJ2-2
clone_size: medium-sized
v_call: TRBV5-4

cdr3_nt: TGTGCCAGCAGTTTCACGAAGACAGGGGAAGGCTACACCTTC
cdr3_aa: CASSFTKTGEGYTF
d_call: TRBD1
j_call: TRBJ1-2
clone_size: .
v_call: TRBV12-3/TRBV12-4

cdr3_nt: TGTGCCAGCAGCGTAGGAGATAACCCCTACAATGAGCAGTTCTTC
cdr3_aa: CASSVGDNPYNEQFF
d_call: .
j_call: TRBJ2-1
clone_size: .
v_call: TRBV9

cdr3_nt: TGTGCTAGCAGCCCACGGGGTGGGTTCAACACCGGGGAGCTGTTTTTT
cdr3_aa: CASSPRGGFNTGELFF
d_call: .
j_call: TRBJ2-2
clone_size: .
v_call: TRBV11-2

cdr3_nt: TGTGCCAGCAGTGCCTACAGGGGATTAGCGGGGGAGCAGTACTTC
cdr3_aa: CASSAYRGLAGEQYF
d_call: .
j_call: TRBJ2-7
clone_size: once
v_call: TRBV5-6

cdr3_nt: TGCGCCAGCAGCTTGGGACAGGGGGCGACCCAAGAGGTCCAGTACTTC
cdr3_aa: CASSLGQGATQEVQYF
d_call: TRBD1
j_call: TRBJ2-5
clone_size: .
v_call: TRBV5-1

cdr3_nt: TGTGCTAGCAGTCGGGCAGGGGACGATCTCGACGAGCAGTACTTC
cdr3_aa: CASSRAGDDLDEQYF
d_call: .
j_call: TRBJ2-7
clone_size: .
v_call: TRBV6-6

cdr3_nt: TGCGCCAGCAGCAGCATGGGGGCCTTTACCGGGGAGCTGCTTTTT
cdr3_aa: CASSSMGAFTGELLF
d_call: .
j_call: TRBJ2-2
clone_size: .
v_call: TRBV4-1

cdr3_nt: TGTGCCAGCAGATTATCGCTTAGCTGGATCGCCAAAAACATTCAGTACTTC
cdr3_aa: CASRLSLSWIAKNIQYF
d_call: .
j_call: TRBJ2-4
clone_size: .
v_call: TRBV12-3/TRBV12-4

cdr3_nt: TGCAGCATTGAACGCGATTCCAACAATGAGCAGTTCTTC
cdr3_aa: CSIERDSNNEQFF
d_call: .
j_call: TRBJ2-1
clone_size: once
v_call: TRBV29-1

cdr3_nt: TGCGCCAGCAACAAAAGCGGGAGTGGGTACAATGAGCAGTACTTC
cdr3_aa: CASNKSGSGYNEQYF
d_call: TRBD2
j_call: TRBJ2-7
clone_size: once
v_call: TRBV5-1

cdr3_nt: TGTGCCATCAGTTCCCCAGGGGCTAGCACAGATACGCAGTATTTT
cdr3_aa: CAISSPGASTDTQYF
d_call: .
j_call: TRBJ2-3
clone_size: many
v_call: TRBV10-3